This TCR beta chain derives from a study of shared clonotypes between healthy human individuals. For the study at large: Per-donor plates numbered three CD4 naive, three CD4 memory, two CD8 naive and one CD8 memory. The study's findings and limits: All-four-donor shared clonotypes had higher generation probabilities than non-shared clonotypes did.

TCRdb's table, derived via immunoSEQ multiplex PCR, lists solely in-frame clones and lacks some. The sample contains about 2.4 million clones, 90% to 95% of which appear only once. Remarks on this clone: The target antigen is unknown.

Sequenced material: naive CD4+ T cells from PBMCs. The subset denotes: CD45RA+ positively selected. The receptor's source is a young man in good health. Some clones in this sample may be carry-over from other donors' samples.

The CDR3 DNA follows: TGTGCCAGCAGTTACTTGGGCATCGCAAACGAGCAGTACTTC. This gives the protein CASSYLGIANEQYF. The J gene is TRBJ2-7, the V gene TRBV6-5; D is undetermined. Germline CDR1 MNHEY, CDR2 SVGAGI. With 1 base removed from V and 5 bases from J, the gap between germline ends came to 12 bases. The CDR3 consists of 14 residues.